These T cell receptor beta chains were read from a single sample in a study of breast tumors, draining lymph nodes, adjacent tissues. One entry per CDR3 protein results from TCRdb running MiXCR on the multiplex PCR reads. The data hold approximately 140,000 distinct CDR3 sequences, with roughly 33% observed a single time. What was sequenced was axillary lymph node tissue. Receptor source: a female donor with breast cancer. Some clones in this sample may be carry-over from other donors' samples. Each CDR3 is given with its conserved first and last residue.

v_call,j_call,cdr3_aa
TRBV3-1,TRBJ1-1,CASSQLDRMNTEAFF
TRBV18,TRBJ1-6,CASSTGLGGAVNNSPLHF
TRBV12-3/TRBV12-4,TRBJ2-5,CASSLESAGETQYF
TRBV10-2,TRBJ2-1,CASSGRETSGAYNEQFF
TRBV11-2,TRBJ1-2,CASSSPRDLGYGYTF
TRBV19,TRBJ2-3,CASSKEVGTDTQYF
TRBV20-1,TRBJ2-6,CSASQQTGGSGANVLTF
TRBV28,TRBJ2-3,CASRADRSGDTQYF
TRBV30,TRBJ2-1,CAWGTGGLAGVGEQFF
TRBV6-2/TRBV6-3,TRBJ2-3,CASSHSRTDTQYF
TRBV6-1,TRBJ2-3,CASSGSGTVSTDTQYF
TRBV15,TRBJ1-4,CATSRDRDRTESNEKLFF
TRBV5-1,TRBJ2-5,CASRANTGYQETQYF
TRBV7-3,TRBJ1-1,CASSLIGTGALNTEAFF
TRBV6-6,TRBJ2-7,CASSHERRSYEQYF
TRBV7-2,TRBJ1-5,CASSLDRNSNQPQHF
TRBV12-3/TRBV12-4,TRBJ2-2,CASSMRGDGGGELFF
TRBV6-4,TRBJ2-3,CASSVSGLGGDTQYF
TRBV7-2,TRBJ1-1,CASSQNRLEAFF
TRBV6-2/TRBV6-3,TRBJ2-3,CASSYDLRGTDTQYF
TRBV2,TRBJ1-5,CASSEPDRGYSNQPQHF
TRBV29-1,TRBJ2-5,CSVDRAAQETQYF
TRBV5-5,TRBJ2-7,CASRGPRDREADSPYEQYF
TRBV28,TRBJ2-7,CASSSPRQGKYEQYF
TRBV20-1,TRBJ2-7,CSARWSGGARLSEQYF
TRBV2,TRBJ2-2,CASQFGRGGSGELFF
TRBV9,TRBJ2-1,CASSVGGGSGGFSEQFF
TRBV7-6,TRBJ1-1,CASSLTNRGTTEAFF
TRBV25-1,TRBJ1-4,CASSLLDAEKLFF
TRBV6-2/TRBV6-3,TRBJ1-5,CASSYRVGPQHF
TRBV4-2,TRBJ2-7,CASSLRAGEHEQYF
TRBV24-1,TRBJ2-3,CATSDAAPRRTQYF
TRBV7-9,TRBJ1-4,CASSRTGEKLFF
TRBV20-1,TRBJ2-1,CSAIALLAGEYGEQFF
TRBV11-3,TRBJ1-4,CASSLDGGGVYNEKLFF
TRBV5-5,TRBJ2-1,CASSSVAVPPWGQFF
TRBV5-8,TRBJ2-3,CASSPRAGRTDTQYF
TRBV11-2,TRBJ2-5,CASSQRQGGNQETQYF
TRBV7-6,TRBJ2-3,CASSSGGVLTDTQYF
TRBV4-1,TRBJ2-1,CASSLREGPYNEQFF
TRBV27,TRBJ2-3,CASSRQTSTDTQYF
TRBV19,TRBJ2-5,CASSNGLARETQYF
TRBV7-2,TRBJ2-3,CASSPILAGGPGDTQYF
TRBV19,TRBJ2-1,CASSPRTSTNEQFF
TRBV5-6,TRBJ2-3,CASSWGLAGGATYNEQYF
TRBV7-2,TRBJ1-2,CASSLDYNNYGYTF
TRBV6-5,TRBJ1-1,CASSYSQGTADTEAFF
TRBV12-3/TRBV12-4,TRBJ2-3,CASSLLGFGTDTQYF
TRBV5-1,TRBJ1-1,CASSAAKGPNTEAFF
TRBV20-1,TRBJ2-6,CSARDLFDSGANVLTF
TRBV7-2,TRBJ1-6,CASSPNQGRRSPLHF
TRBV2,TRBJ2-7,CASTPGVSEQYF